This T cell receptor (beta chain) was identified in a study of cytomegalovirus exposure and HLA in healthy donors. The CDR3 length is 13 residues. Trimming pared 4 bases from V and 2 bases from J, leaving 10 bases between. The germline V gene encodes CDR1 SGHNT and CDR2 YYREEE (reference sequence). Study conclusions and caveats: Later analysis identified around 15,000 TCR beta sequences associated with HLA alleles, using a false discovery rate threshold of 0.05. Earlier analysis yielded a pattern in which most TCR beta V segments were productive about 90% or about 30% of the time. No immune exposure information besides CMV serostatus was available.

This clone has a single count. Antigen unknown. Researchers ran the PCR with 60 Vbeta and 13 Jbeta primers. Assay: immunoSEQ multiplex PCR; the TCRdb copy retains only in-frame clones and omits some. The table has under 90,000 clones, roughly 70% seen once. The clonotype comes from a woman aged 45 to 65 in good health and CMV-seropositive. The chain couples TRBV5-4 to TRBJ2-7; maybe TRBD1 (6 bases). Sample: PBMCs. CDR3 residues: CASSGGQTYEQYF. DNA for the CDR3: TGTGCCAGCAGCGGGGGACAAACCTACGAGCAGTACTTC. The full variable domain, rest sourced from reference TRBV5-4 and TRBJ2-7, is ETGVTQSPTHLIKTRGQQVTLRCSSQSGHNTVSWYQQALGQGPQFIFQYYREEENGRGNFPPRFSGLQFPNYSSELNVNALELDDSALYLCASSGGQTYEQYFGPGTRLTVT.